Listed here are 27 T cell receptor beta chains from one sample, sequenced in a study of tumor and adjacent non-tumor tissue in lung cancer. A modified ARM-PCR protocol with three rounds of nested PCR amplified TCRbeta. TCRdb processed the multiplex PCR reads anew with MiXCR; each CDR3 protein has one entry. The sample lists more than 85,000 distinct CDR3 sequences; 84% were seen once. RNA was extracted from bulk tissue without any cell sorting. Sequenced material: lung tumor tissue. The source is a man between 70 and 80 years old with non-small cell lung cancer.

V usage is TRBV11-2 and J usage is TRBJ2-3, with D tentatively TRBD1 (6 bases). The length of the CDR3 is 14 residues. Germline CDR1 SGHAT, CDR2 FQNNGV. V gave up 2 bases and J gave up 7 bases, with 13 bases separating them. CDR3 region: CASSLQGFSHTQYF. DNA of the CDR3: TGTGCCAGCAGCTTACAGGGGTTTTCACATACGCAGTATTTT.

This clonotype has only one observation. This may arise from a read error, as a much more abundant clone is one base away. V and J are TRBV20-1 and TRBJ1-1; D gene uncertain. Germline loops: CDR1 DFQATT, CDR2 SNEGSKA (reference sequence). The CDR3 extends over 15 amino acids. DNA for the CDR3: TGCAGTGCTAGAGATAAACAGACTACGAACACTCAAGCTTTCTTT. The encoded protein is CSARDKQTTNTQAFF.

The rearrangement joins TRBV11-3 to TRBJ1-1; no clear D gene. Looked up from germline, CDR1 is SGHNT and CDR2 is YENEEA. Trimming removed 2 bases from V and 9 bases from J, with 22 bases in between. CDR3 length equals 16 residues. The CDR3 DNA is TGTGCCAGCAGCTTATTCAGCATCATGATGAACATACAAGCTTTCTTT. Translated, it gives CASSLFSIMMNIQAFF.

V is TRBV29-1 and J is TRBJ1-1; possible D gene TRBD1, 6 bases. The CDR3 extends over 14 amino acids. Trimming shortened V by 6 bases and J by 14 bases, and 28 bases separated the two germline ends. The germline CDR1 and CDR2 sequences are SQVTM and ANQGSEA. CDR3 amino acids: CSVFGQRTKTETFF. The CDR3 DNA sequence: TGCAGCGTCTTCGGACAGAGAACTAAAACTGAAACCTTCTTT.

Concerning this clonotype itself: The CDR3 ends on some other residue instead of the conserved phenylalanine or tryptophan, so this is likely a read error. The genes are TRBV14 and TRBJ2-5, with TRBD2 as a possible D gene (6 bases). Looked up from germline, CDR1 is SGHDN and CDR2 is FVKESK. The CDR3 consists of 11 residues. The V and J ends lost 9 bases and 7 bases respectively, with 12 bases between them. This chain's CDR3 is CARYQAGTQYL. CDR3 DNA: TGTGCCAGATACCAAGCGGGGACCCAGTACCTC.

Worth noting for this clonotype: At one end, the junction sequence differs from germline, possibly due to a read error. The chain combines TRBV6-6 with TRBJ1-3; 11 nucleotides line up with TRBD1. This CDR3 comprises 15 residues. Germline CDR1 is MNHNY and CDR2 is SVGAGI (reference sequence). CDR3 in amino acids: CSSIILGQGGNTIFF. The CDR3 DNA follows: TGTTCCAGCATCATCTTGGGACAGGGGGGAAACACCATATTTTTT.

Regarding this clonotype: The CDR3 ends on some other residue instead of the conserved phenylalanine or tryptophan, so this is likely a read error. The DNA is left out, because the CDR3 cannot be placed on it with certainty; the CDR3 is given as TCRdb lists it. The chain uses TRBV6-5 and TRBJ1-3. The CDR3 is 13 residues long, ends included. Germline lookup yields CDR1 MNHEY and CDR2 SVGAGI. The chain's CDR3 is CASRLDSGNTKYY.

Comments on this clonotype: One junction end disagrees with the germline gene, perhaps due to a read error. This chain connects TRBV5-4 to TRBJ2-1; D is uncertain. CDR3 length: 15 residues. Germline values: CDR1 SGHNT, CDR2 YYREEE (reference sequence). CDR3 DNA sequence: TGTGGCAGCAGCTTTTCATCCCTTATGAGCAATGAGCAGTTCTTC. It specifies CGSSFSSLMSNEQFF.

With regard to this clonotype: A much bigger clone sits one base away, suggesting this may be a read error. The CDR3 nucleotides read TGTGCCAGCAGAGCGGGGGGACGCCAAGGGACCCAGTACTTC. It encodes CASRAGGRQGTQYF. V and J are TRBV11-1 and TRBJ2-5, with 9 bases matching TRBD2. The CDR3 covers 14 residues. Germline CDR1 and CDR2: SGHAT and FQDESV (reference sequence).

This clonotype was observed at least ten times. The chain joins TRBV12-3 or TRBV12-4 to TRBJ2-1, with TRBD1 as a possible D gene (5 bases). Trimming took off 5 bases at V and 0 bases at J, with 14 bases between the two ends. This CDR3 has 16 residues. CDR3 amino acids: CASSTATGISYNEQFF. The CDR3 DNA sequence: TGTGCCAGCAGTACCGCAACAGGTATCTCCTACAATGAGCAGTTCTTC.

To note about this clonotype: One end of the junction is discordant with germline, which a read error may explain. The chain has TRBV4-2 and TRBJ2-5; TRBD2 might be the D (5 bases). In germline, CDR1 is LGHNA, CDR2 YNFKEQ. The CDR3 totals 13 residues. The CDR3 sequence is CASSQASKDTQYF. CDR3 nucleotides: TGTGCCAGCAGCCAAGCTAGCAAAGACACCCAGTACTTC.

With respect to this clonotype: One end of the junction fails to match germline, which may point to a read error. The chain recombines TRBV11-2 with TRBJ2-7, with D unclear. The length of the CDR3 is 14 residues. Germline V gene data show CDR1 as SGHAT and CDR2 as FQNNGV. CDR3 region: CTSSLTDGAYEQYF. CDR3 nucleotide sequence: TGTACCAGCAGCTTAACCGACGGAGCATACGAGCAGTACTTC.

Worth noting for this clonotype: The junction does not match germline at one end; this may be a read error. The genes are TRBV6-2 or TRBV6-3 and TRBJ1-5; D may be TRBD1 (6 bases). The CDR3 is made up of 16 amino acids. Germline CDR1 MNHEY, CDR2 SVGEGT. The CDR3 spells CGSRATGILGNQPQHF. CDR3 sequence (DNA): TGTGGCAGCAGGGCAACAGGGATATTGGGCAATCAGCCCCAGCATTTT.

Details on this clonotype: Sequence at one end of the junction differs from germline and may be a read error. The chain carries TRBV12-3 or TRBV12-4 and TRBJ2-2, with D perhaps TRBD1 (5 bases). The CDR3 sequence is 16 residues long. CDR3 in amino acids: CASGFPGMTNTGELFF. In nucleotides, the CDR3 is TGTGCCAGCGGTTTCCCAGGGATGACGAACACCGGGGAGCTGTTTTTT.

Details on this clonotype: A much bigger clone sits one base away, suggesting this may be a read error. The final CDR3 position lacks the conserved phenylalanine or tryptophan, pointing to a likely read error. The chain is built from TRBV11-2 and TRBJ2-5; D perhaps matches TRBD1 (5 bases). CDR3 length: 14 residues. Germline-derived CDR1 and CDR2 are SGHAT and FQNNGV. Trimming took 1 base from V and 5 from J, leaving 11 bases between them. The CDR3 sequence is CASSLVFRAETQYL. CDR3 nucleotides: TGTGCCAGCAGCTTAGTCTTCAGGGCCGAGACCCAGTACCTC.

Concerning this clonotype: Because it lacks the conserved phenylalanine or tryptophan at the end, this CDR3 is likely a read error. The chain combines TRBV29-1 with TRBJ2-1, with 8 bases aligning to TRBD2. Germline loops: CDR1 SQVTM, CDR2 ANQGSEA. The CDR3 spans 16 residues. The CDR3 loop is CSVEDHTSGFYKEQFY. DNA of the CDR3: TGCAGCGTTGAAGATCACACTAGCGGCTTCTACAAGGAGCAGTTCTAC.

Details on this clonotype: Sequence at one end of the junction differs from germline and may be a read error. V gene TRBV5-1 combines with J gene TRBJ1-1, with 7 bases lining up with TRBD1. Germline V gene lookup returns CDR1 SGHRS and CDR2 YFSETQ. There are 15 residues in the CDR3. The CDR3 protein is CASSLGGTETTEAFF. DNA for the CDR3: TGCGCCAGTAGCTTGGGAGGGACAGAGACCACTGAAGCATTCTTT.

A few counts support this clonotype. The junction shows a germline mismatch at one end, possibly a read error. The chain employs TRBV5-5 and TRBJ2-7; D unclear. Per germline, CDR1 SGHKS and CDR2 YYEKEE (reference sequence). The CDR3 is 12 residues long. CDR3: CTSSLVSYEQYF. The CDR3 DNA sequence: TGTACCAGCAGCTTGGTTAGCTACGAGCAGTACTTC.

Concerning this clonotype itself: The CDR3 ends on some other residue instead of the conserved phenylalanine or tryptophan, so this is likely a read error. The rearrangement links TRBV28 to TRBJ1-2; D is undetermined. Trimming removed 9 bases from V and 8 bases from J, with 13 bases in between. Germline V gives CDR1 MDHEN, CDR2 SYDVKM. CDR3 length equals 11 residues. The CDR3 DNA reads as TGTGCCAGGAGTGTTTCGAGGGGCTACACCTCC. It is translated as CARSVSRGYTS.

In regard to this clonotype: One base away lies a much larger clone, so this may be a sequencing read error. The chain links TRBV18 to TRBJ1-1, with 9 bases lining up with TRBD1. CDR1 is KGHSH, CDR2 LQKENI, per germline. This CDR3 contains 16 residues. The CDR3 bases are TGTGTCAGCTCACCCGGGACAGGGCGGTTTGGTACTGAAGCTTTCTTT. Amino acid sequence: CVSSPGTGRFGTEAFF.

In this sample, this clonotype turned up many times. The chain is built from TRBV20-1 and TRBJ2-5; TRBD2 aligns across 9 bases. V trimming: 8 bases; J trimming: 7 bases; junction bases outside the gene matches: 11. The germline V gene has CDR1 DFQATT and CDR2 SNEGSKA (reference sequence). This CDR3 comprises 13 residues. The CDR3 region has the DNA TGCAGTTCCCGGTCAGCGGGGGGAGGGACCCAGTACTTC. It encodes CSSRSAGGGTQYF.

As to this clonotype: The junction shows a germline mismatch at one end, possibly a read error. The CDR3 nucleotides are TGTGCCAGCATAATTGACTGGCCCTCGGGAGCTTTCTTC. Protein: CASIIDWPSGAFF. J is TRBJ1-1 and V is TRBV6-1; the D is unclear. The CDR3 spans 13 residues. The germline CDR1 and CDR2 sequences are MNHNS and SASEGT.

Comments on this clonotype: The junction differs from germline at one of its ends, possibly a read error. The J gene is TRBJ1-2, the V gene TRBV29-1; D unresolved. Germline-derived CDR1 and CDR2 are SQVTM and ANQGSEA. The CDR3 sequence is 16 residues long. CDR3 amino acids: CSVLPYQSSGENGHTF. CDR3 DNA: TGCAGCGTTCTCCCCTATCAATCCTCGGGAGAAAATGGCCACACCTTC. Looking up the rest from reference TRBV29-1 and TRBJ1-2 gives the full variable domain: SAVISQKPSRDICQRGTSLTIQCQVDSQVTMMFWYRQQPGQSLTLIATANQGSEATYESGFVIDKFPISRPNLTFSTLTVSNMSPEDSSIYLCSVLPYQSSGENGHTFGSGTRLTVV.

The chain links TRBV16 to TRBJ1-5; D is uncertain. The CDR3 sequence is 14 residues long. Germline CDR1 and CDR2: KGHSY and FQNENV. V lost 3 bases to trimming and J lost 3 bases, with 9 bases between them. Here the CDR3 DNA reads TGTGCCAGCAGCCACACGTGGAACAATCAGCCCCAGCATTTT. Translation gives CASSHTWNNQPQHF.

V usage is TRBV20-1 and J usage is TRBJ2-7; D perhaps matches TRBD2 (5 bases). Trimming removed 3 bases at V and 5 bases at J, with 20 bases between. CDR1 and CDR2 from the germline V gene are DFQATT and SNEGSKA (reference sequence). The CDR3 totals 15 residues. In DNA, the CDR3 is TGCAGTGCTAGTCCCTCAGGAGGTAGGCCCCACGAGCAGTACTTC. As protein: CSASPSGGRPHEQYF.

Regarding this clonotype: At one boundary the junction diverges from the germline segment, which might be a read error. V is TRBV5-5 and J is TRBJ1-1, with D hard to call. Per germline, CDR1 SGHKS and CDR2 YYEKEE (reference sequence). The CDR3 is 13 residues long. CDR3 residues: CASSLDLNTEVFF. The CDR3 nucleotides read TGTGCCAGCAGTTTGGACCTTAACACTGAAGTTTTCTTT.

To note about this clonotype: The junction shows a germline mismatch at one end, possibly a read error. This chain uses TRBV20-1 with TRBJ1-2; possible D gene TRBD1, 5 bases. There are 13 residues in the CDR3. CDR1 is DFQATT, CDR2 SNEGSKA, per germline (reference sequence). CDR3 DNA sequence: TGTAGTGCTAGTAGGGGACCCAACTATGGCTACATCTTC. Translating it yields CSASRGPNYGYIF.